This paragraph covers one TCR beta chain sequence. The antigen is undetermined. All donors were Caucasian adults living in Nashville, Tennessee. Combining CD45RO+ cells with CCR7-negative CD45RA+ TemRA cells gave CD8 memory. The sample comes from a study of shared clonotypes between healthy human individuals. Study observations and caveats: Roughly 5% of naive CD4 clonotypes were common to a handful of donors. Across subsets, estimated richness was generally greater for naive than for memory populations.

CDR1 and CDR2 from the germline V gene are SGHTA and FQGNSA. V gave up 2 bases and J gave up 3 bases, with 11 bases separating them. The CDR3 covers 14 residues. Assay used: immunoSEQ multiplex PCR; TCRdb lists only in-frame clones, some missing. The sample has roughly 320,000 clones; around 86% are singletons. The sequence was collected from a man aged 18 to 35 in good health. V is TRBV7-2 and J is TRBJ2-7; D is undetermined. Sequenced material: memory CD8+ T cells sorted from blood. The subset: CD45RO+ cells pooled with CCR7-negative TemRA cells. CDR3 bases: TGTGCCAGCAGCTTATACGAGTCCCTCTACGAGCAGTACTTC. Protein: CASSLYESLYEQYF. Looking up the rest from reference TRBV7-2 and TRBJ2-7 gives the full variable domain: GAGVSQSPSNKVTEKGKDVELRCDPISGHTALYWYRQSLGQGLEFLIYFQGNSAPDKSGLPSDRFSAERTGGSVSTLTIQRTQQEDSAVYLCASSLYESLYEQYFGPGTRLTVT.